This record covers a single T cell receptor beta chain. The antigen remains unidentified. Trimming stripped 6 bases from V and 8 bases from J, with 10 bases between. The CDR3 length is 11 residues. This entry belongs to a study of beta chain features in type 1 diabetes. Broader study findings: Shorter TCRB CDR3s, moderately but significantly so, were found in Type 1 diabetes patients in all four CD4+ subsets. Whether TCRB rearrangement is influenced by HLA type went unresolved here. Among patients, naive, central memory and Treg TCRB repertoires appeared more similar than among healthy donors.

The isolated RNA, all of it, was reverse transcribed, so expressed TCRB transcripts were what got sequenced. Method: immunoSEQ multiplex PCR; TCRdb's copy keeps in-frame clones and lacks some. The data show some 240,000 clones, with under 20% seen just once and approximately 0.086% held by the top ten. The V gene is TRBV23-1, the J gene TRBJ1-1; D not resolved. TRBV23-1 is flagged as an ORF with uncertain function. The material sequenced was naive CD4+ T cells from blood. The origin of this receptor is a man younger than 45 with type 1 diabetes. CDR3 sequence reads: CASRPLAEAFF. The CDR3 DNA sequence: TGCGCCAGCAGGCCCCTTGCCGAAGCTTTCTTT.